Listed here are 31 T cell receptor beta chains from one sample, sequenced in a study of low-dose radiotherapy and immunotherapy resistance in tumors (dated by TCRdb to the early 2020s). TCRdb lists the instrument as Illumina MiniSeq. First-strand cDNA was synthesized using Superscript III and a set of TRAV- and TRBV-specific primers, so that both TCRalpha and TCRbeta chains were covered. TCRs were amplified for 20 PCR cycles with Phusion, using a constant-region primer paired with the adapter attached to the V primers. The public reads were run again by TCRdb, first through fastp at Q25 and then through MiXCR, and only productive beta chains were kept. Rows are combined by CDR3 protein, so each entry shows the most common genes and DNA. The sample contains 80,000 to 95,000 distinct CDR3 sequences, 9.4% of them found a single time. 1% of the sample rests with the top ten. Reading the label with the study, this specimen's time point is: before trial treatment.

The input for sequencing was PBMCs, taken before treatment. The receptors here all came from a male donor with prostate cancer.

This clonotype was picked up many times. The CDR3 nucleotides are TGTGCCAGCAGTTCCACCCTCCCAGGAGAGACCCAGTACTTC. The encoded protein is CASSSTLPGETQYF. J is TRBJ2-5 and V is TRBV27; D is unclear. Trimming removed 4 bases at V and 4 bases at J, with 13 bases between. The CDR3 covers 14 residues. Germline lookup yields CDR1 MNHEY and CDR2 SMNVEV (reference sequence).

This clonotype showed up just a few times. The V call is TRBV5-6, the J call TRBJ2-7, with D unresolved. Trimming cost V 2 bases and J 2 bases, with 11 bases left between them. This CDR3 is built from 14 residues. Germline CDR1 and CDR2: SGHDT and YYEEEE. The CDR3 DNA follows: TGTGCCAGCAGCTTATCCGGGCTAACCTACGAGCAGTACTTC. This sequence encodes CASSLSGLTYEQYF.

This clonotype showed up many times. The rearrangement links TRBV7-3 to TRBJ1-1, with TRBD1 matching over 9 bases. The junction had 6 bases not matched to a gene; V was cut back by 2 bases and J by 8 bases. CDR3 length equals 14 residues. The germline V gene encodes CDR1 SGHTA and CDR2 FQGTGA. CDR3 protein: CASSLSGGQGEAFF. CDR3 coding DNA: TGTGCCAGCAGCTTATCGGGGGGACAGGGAGAAGCTTTCTTT.

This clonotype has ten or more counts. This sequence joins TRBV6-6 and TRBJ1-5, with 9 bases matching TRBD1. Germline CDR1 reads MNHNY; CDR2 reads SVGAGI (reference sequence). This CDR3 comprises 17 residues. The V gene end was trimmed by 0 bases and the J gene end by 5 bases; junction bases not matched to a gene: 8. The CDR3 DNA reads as TGTGCCAGCAGTTACTCGAAGTTGACAGGGGGTTATCAGCCCCAGCATTTT. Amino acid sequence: CASSYSKLTGGYQPQHF.

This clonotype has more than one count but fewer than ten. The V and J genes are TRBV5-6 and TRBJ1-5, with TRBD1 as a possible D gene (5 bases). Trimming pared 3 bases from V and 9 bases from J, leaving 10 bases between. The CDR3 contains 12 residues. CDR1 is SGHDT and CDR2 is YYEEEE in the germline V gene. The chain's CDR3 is CASSYGGGPQHF. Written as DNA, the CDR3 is TGTGCCAGCAGCTACGGGGGGGGGCCCCAGCATTTT.

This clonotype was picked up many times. Here the CDR3 DNA reads TGTGCCAGCAGCACCCCATTCGACGGGCAAGAGACCCAGTACTTC. Translation: CASSTPFDGQETQYF. The rearrangement links TRBV11-2 to TRBJ2-5, with unresolved D. Germline V CDR1 and CDR2: SGHAT, FQNNGV. Trimming removed 5 bases from V and 2 bases from J, with 15 bases in between. The CDR3 contains 15 residues.

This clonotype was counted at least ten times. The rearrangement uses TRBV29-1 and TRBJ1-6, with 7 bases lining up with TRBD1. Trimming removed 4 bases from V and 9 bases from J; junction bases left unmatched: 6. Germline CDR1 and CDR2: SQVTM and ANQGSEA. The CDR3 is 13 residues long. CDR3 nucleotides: TGCAGCGTTGCGGCAGGGGGGGGTTCACCCCTCCACTTT. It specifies CSVAAGGGSPLHF.

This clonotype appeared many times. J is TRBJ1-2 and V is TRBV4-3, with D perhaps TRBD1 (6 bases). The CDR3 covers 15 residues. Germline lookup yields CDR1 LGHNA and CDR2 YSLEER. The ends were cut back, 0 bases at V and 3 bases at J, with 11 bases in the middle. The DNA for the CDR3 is TGCGCCAGCAGCCAAGAGGGGGGGGCAGACTATGGCTACACCTTC. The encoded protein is CASSQEGGADYGYTF.

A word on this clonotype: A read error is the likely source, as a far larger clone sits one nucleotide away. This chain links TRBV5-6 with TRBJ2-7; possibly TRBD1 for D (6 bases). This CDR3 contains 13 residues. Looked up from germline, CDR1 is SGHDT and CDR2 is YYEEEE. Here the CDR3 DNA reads TGTGCCAGCAGTTTGGCTGACAGGTACGAGCAGTACTTC. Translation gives CASSLADRYEQYF. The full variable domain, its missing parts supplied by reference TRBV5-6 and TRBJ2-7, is DAGVTQSPTHLIKTRGQQVTLRCSPKSGHDTVSWYQQALGQGPQFIFQYYEEEERQRGNFPDRFSGHQFPNYSSELNVNALLLGDSALYLCASSLADRYEQYFGPGTRLTVT.

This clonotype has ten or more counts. The CDR3 reads CASMVEQYF. In DNA, the CDR3 is TGTGCCAGCATGGTCGAGCAGTACTTC. This chain joins TRBV28 and TRBJ2-7, with D hard to call. The germline gives CDR1 MDHEN, CDR2 SYDVKM. This CDR3 spans 9 amino acids. V lost 7 bases to trimming and J lost 6 bases, with 4 bases between them. The full variable domain, its missing parts supplied by reference TRBV28 and TRBJ2-7, is DVKVTQSSRYLVKRTGEKVFLECVQDMDHENMFWYRQDPGLGLRLIYFSYDVKMKEKGDIPEGYSVSREKKERFSLILESASTNQTSMYLCASMVEQYFGPGTRLTVT.

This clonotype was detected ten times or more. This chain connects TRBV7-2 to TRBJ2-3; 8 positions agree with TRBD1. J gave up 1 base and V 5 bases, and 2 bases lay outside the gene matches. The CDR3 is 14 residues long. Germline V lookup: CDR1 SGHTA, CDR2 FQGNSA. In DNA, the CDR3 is TGTGCCAGCAGCCAGACAGGGGGCACAGATACGCAGTATTTT. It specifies CASSQTGGTDTQYF.

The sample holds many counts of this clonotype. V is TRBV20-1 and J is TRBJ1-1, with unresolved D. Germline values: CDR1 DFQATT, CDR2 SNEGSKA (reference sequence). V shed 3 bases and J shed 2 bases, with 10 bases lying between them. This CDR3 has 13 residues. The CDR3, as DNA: TGCAGTGCTAGTCACAGTGTAAACACTGAAGCTTTCTTT. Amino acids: CSASHSVNTEAFF.

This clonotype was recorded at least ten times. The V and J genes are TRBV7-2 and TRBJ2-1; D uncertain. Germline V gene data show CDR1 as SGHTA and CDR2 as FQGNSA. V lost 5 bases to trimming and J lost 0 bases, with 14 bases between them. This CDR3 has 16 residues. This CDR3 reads CASSQNPHNSYNEQFF. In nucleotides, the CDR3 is TGTGCCAGCAGCCAAAACCCCCATAACTCCTACAATGAGCAGTTCTTC.

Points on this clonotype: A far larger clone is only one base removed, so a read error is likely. CDR3 DNA sequence: TGCAGCGTAACCCGGGGACTAGCGGGGGGAAACTACGAGCAGTTCTTC. Encoded protein: CSVTRGLAGGNYEQFF. The chain employs TRBV29-1 and TRBJ2-1; TRBD2 matches 15 bases. The CDR3 is 16 residues long. Looked up from germline, CDR1 is SQVTM and CDR2 is ANQGSEA. V shed 6 bases, J shed 10 bases, and the junction held 13 bases outside the gene matches.

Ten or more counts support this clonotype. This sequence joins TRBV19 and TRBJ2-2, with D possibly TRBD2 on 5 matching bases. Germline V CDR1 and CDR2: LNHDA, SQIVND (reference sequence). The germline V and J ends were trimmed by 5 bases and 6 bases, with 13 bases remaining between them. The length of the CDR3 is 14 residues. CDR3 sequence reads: CASSSAGVAGELFF. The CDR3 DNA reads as TGTGCCAGTAGTTCTGCGGGTGTTGCCGGGGAGCTGTTTTTT.

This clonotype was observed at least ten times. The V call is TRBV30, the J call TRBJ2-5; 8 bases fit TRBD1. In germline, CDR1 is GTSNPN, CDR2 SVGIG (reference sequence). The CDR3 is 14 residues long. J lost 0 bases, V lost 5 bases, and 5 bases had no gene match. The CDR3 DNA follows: TGTGCCTGGGGGACAGGTTGGGACCAAGAGACCCAGTACTTC. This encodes CAWGTGWDQETQYF. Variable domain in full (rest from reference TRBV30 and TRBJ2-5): SQTIHQWPATLVQPVGSPLSLECTVEGTSNPNLYWYRQAAGRGLQLLFYSVGIGQISSEVPQNLSASRPQDRQFILSSKKLLLSDSGFYLCAWGTGWDQETQYFGPGTRLLVL.

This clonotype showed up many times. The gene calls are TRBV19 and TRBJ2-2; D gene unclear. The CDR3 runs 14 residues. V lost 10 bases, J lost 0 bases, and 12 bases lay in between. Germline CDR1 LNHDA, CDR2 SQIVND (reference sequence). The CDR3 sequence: CATTRLANTGELFF. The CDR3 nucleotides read TGTGCCACCACAAGGCTAGCGAACACCGGGGAGCTGTTTTTT.

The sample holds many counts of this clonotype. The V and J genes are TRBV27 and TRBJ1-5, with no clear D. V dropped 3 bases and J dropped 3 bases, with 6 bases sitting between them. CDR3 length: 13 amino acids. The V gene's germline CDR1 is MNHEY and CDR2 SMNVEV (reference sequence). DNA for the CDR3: TGTGCCAGCAGTTTTGGGTACAATCAGCCCCAGCATTTT. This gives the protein CASSFGYNQPQHF.

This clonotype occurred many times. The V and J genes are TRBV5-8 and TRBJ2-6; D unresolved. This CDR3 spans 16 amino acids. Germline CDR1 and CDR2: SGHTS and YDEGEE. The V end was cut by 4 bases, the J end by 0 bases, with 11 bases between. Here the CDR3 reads CASSNKLSSGANVLTF. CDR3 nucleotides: TGTGCCAGCAGCAACAAGCTAAGCTCTGGGGCCAACGTCCTGACTTTC.

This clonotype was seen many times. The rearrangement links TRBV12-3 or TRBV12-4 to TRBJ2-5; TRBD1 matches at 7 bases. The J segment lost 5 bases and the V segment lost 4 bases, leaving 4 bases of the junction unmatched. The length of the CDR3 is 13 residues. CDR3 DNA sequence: TGTGCCAGCAGTTACAGGGGTACGGAGACCCAGTACTTC. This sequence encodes CASSYRGTETQYF.

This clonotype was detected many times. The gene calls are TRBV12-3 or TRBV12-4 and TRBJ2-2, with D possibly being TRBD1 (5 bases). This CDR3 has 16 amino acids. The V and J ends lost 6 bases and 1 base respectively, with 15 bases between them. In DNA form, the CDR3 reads TGTGCCAGCAGCAAGTCCCAGGGAAGGAACACCGGGGAGCTGTTTTTT. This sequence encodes CASSKSQGRNTGELFF.

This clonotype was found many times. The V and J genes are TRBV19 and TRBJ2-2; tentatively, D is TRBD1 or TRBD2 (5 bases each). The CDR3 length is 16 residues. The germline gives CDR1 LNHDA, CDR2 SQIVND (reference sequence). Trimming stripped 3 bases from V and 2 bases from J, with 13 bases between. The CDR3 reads CASSMVSGRNTGELFF. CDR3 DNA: TGTGCCAGTAGTATGGTCTCGGGGCGAAACACCGGGGAGCTGTTTTTT. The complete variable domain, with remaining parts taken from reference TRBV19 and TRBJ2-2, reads DGGITQSPKYLFRKEGQNVTLSCEQNLNHDAMYWYRQDPGQGLRLIYYSQIVNDFQKGDIAEGYSVSREKKESFPLTVTSAQKNPTAFYLCASSMVSGRNTGELFFGEGSRLTVL.

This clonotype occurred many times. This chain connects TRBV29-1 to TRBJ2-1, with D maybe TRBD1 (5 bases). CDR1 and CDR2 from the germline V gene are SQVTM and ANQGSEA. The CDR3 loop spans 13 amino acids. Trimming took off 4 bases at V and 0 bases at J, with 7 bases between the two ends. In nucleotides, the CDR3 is TGCAGCGTTGTCAGGGACTCCTACAATGAGCAGTTCTTC. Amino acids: CSVVRDSYNEQFF.

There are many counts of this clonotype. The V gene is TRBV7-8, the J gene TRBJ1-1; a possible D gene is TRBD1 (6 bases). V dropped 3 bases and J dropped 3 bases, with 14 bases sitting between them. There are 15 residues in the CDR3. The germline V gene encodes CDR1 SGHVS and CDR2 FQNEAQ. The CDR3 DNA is TGTGCCAGCAGCTTTGTTTCGGGGGCAGACACTGAAGCTTTCTTT. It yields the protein CASSFVSGADTEAFF.

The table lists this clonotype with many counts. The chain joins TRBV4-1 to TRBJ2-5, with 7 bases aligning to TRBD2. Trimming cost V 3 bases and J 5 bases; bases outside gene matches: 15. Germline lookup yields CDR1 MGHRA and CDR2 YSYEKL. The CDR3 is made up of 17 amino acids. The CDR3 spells CASSQDDFPAGVETQYF. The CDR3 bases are TGCGCCAGCAGCCAGGACGACTTTCCCGCGGGAGTGGAGACCCAGTACTTC.

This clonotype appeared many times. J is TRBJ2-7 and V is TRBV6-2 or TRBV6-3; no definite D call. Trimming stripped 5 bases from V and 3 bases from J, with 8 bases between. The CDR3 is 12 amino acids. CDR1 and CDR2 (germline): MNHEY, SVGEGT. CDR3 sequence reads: CASSIYNYEQYF. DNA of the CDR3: TGTGCCAGCAGTATCTACAACTACGAGCAGTACTTC.

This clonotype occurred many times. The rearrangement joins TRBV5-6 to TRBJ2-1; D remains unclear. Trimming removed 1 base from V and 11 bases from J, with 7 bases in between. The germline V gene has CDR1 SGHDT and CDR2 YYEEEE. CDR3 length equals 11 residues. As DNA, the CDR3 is TGTGCCAGCAGCTTGAATCAACAGCAGTTCTTC. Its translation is CASSLNQQQFF.

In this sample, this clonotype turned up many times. The CDR3 spells CAWSVNRGTGELFF. The CDR3 nucleotides read TGTGCCTGGAGTGTAAACAGGGGGACCGGGGAGCTGTTTTTT. This chain joins TRBV30 and TRBJ2-2; 8 nucleotides align to TRBD1. The junction had 2 bases not matched to a gene; V was cut back by 0 bases and J by 5 bases. This CDR3 region has 14 residues. The germline gives CDR1 GTSNPN, CDR2 SVGIG (reference sequence).

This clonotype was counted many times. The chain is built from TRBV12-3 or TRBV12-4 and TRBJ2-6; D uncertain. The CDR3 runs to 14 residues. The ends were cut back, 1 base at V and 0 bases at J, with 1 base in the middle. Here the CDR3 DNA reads TGTGCCAGCAGTTTAGACTCTGGGGCCAACGTCCTGACTTTC. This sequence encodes CASSLDSGANVLTF.

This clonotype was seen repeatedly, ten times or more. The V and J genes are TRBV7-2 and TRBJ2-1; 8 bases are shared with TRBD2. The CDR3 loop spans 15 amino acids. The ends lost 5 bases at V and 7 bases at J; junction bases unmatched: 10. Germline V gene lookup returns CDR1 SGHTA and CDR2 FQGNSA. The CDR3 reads CASSTGGSGRNEQFF. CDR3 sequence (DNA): TGTGCCAGCAGCACAGGCGGGAGCGGGAGAAATGAGCAGTTCTTC.

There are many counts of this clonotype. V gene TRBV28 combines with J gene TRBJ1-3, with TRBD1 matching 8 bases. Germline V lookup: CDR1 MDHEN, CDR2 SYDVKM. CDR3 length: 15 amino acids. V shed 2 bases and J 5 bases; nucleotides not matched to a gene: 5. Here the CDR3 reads CASSLPRGRRNTIYF. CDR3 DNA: TGTGCCAGCAGTTTACCCAGGGGGCGGAGAAACACCATATATTTT.